This T cell receptor (beta chain) was sequenced for a study of cytomegalovirus exposure and HLA in healthy donors (dated by TCRdb to 2017 to 2019). Some background on the complete study: The approximately 710 repertoires of the first cohort and the roughly 110 validation repertoires were produced on the same platform, according to a later analysis. The study was designed to test whether signatures of past pathogen exposure could be identified by cataloging public T cell receptors. To predict cytomegalovirus infection status, the study brought together high-throughput TCR immunosequencing, statistical association of individual TCRs with disease status, and machine learning. Besides the first cohort of roughly 660 subjects, a separate validation cohort made up of 120 different subjects was used.

Library method: the immunoSEQ multiplex PCR assay. The study's processing was this. A statistical classification framework was built for diagnosing cytomegalovirus status from the catalog of TCR beta chain sequences. TCRdb stores this immuneACCESS table with in-frame sequences only. Part of the clones is absent; in the studies checked, under half of the shortfall reflects unresolved V genes, and no reason is known for the rest. V and J calls and clone size are given by that table; D and trimming were obtained from the DNA. The sample table shows roughly 90,000 clones, and approximately 93% are seen once. Around 1.2% of the sample is held by the ten biggest clonotypes. The donors were included in the validation cohort of over a hundred subjects, a group kept apart from the approximately 670-subject first cohort. On the study overall, not on this receptor specifically: The validation cohort had no HLA typing available for a later analysis, so co-occurrence within that cohort was assessed over all 130 or so repertoires. The study listed approximately 150 TCR beta chains as associated with cytomegalovirus. While some public TCRs were present in many individuals, most TCR sequences turned up only very rarely across donors. Three of the identified cytomegalovirus-associated TCR beta chains were confirmed in vitro to be specific for cytomegalovirus antigens. In both the original and validation cohorts, the classifier was reported to diagnose cytomegalovirus status with high specificity and sensitivity. It was suggested by the authors that the approach could potentially be generalized to other disease states and immunological phenotypes. Subsequent analysis determined that TCRs grouped into clusters in the first cohort also showed a tendency toward co-occurrence across the 120 or so validation repertoires, and about 93% of cluster scores exceeded 0.

The CDR3 holds 14 amino acids from the cysteine to the phenylalanine. The DNA shown is the 42-base CDR3, in frame from base 1. The V and J ends are trimmed by 5 bases and 0 bases, leaving 11 bases between them. CDR1 and CDR2 were assigned from the germline V gene as SGHTA and FQGNSA. About this clone: This receptor's antigen is unknown. No qualities accompany the bases; no much larger clone lies one base away.

The sample comprised PBMCs. The sequence was obtained from a woman under 40 in good health and CMV-seropositive. The V gene is TRBV7-2 and the J gene is TRBJ2-7, with no confident D gene call. CDR3 protein: CASSRMSISYEQYF. The DNA sequence is given as TGTGCCAGCAGCCGAATGAGCATCTCCTACGAGCAGTACTTC.